Listed below are T cell receptor beta chains from one sample, sequenced in a study of T cells in Graves' hyperthyroidism and ophthalmopathy. TCRdb reprocessed the multiplex PCR reads via MiXCR and lists one record per CDR3 protein. The sample consists of 340,000 or so distinct CDR3 sequences, roughly 21% of them appearing once. Sequencing input: blood. The receptors stem from a woman in her forties or fifties with Graves' hyperthyroidism. The CDR3 runs from the conserved cysteine through the conserved F or W. The D gene is left open where the match is weak. Not all rows give a size; the values are once, few, many and, for expanded clones, a class.

d_call j_call clone_size v_call cdr3_aa cdr3_nt
- TRBJ1-4 - TRBV7-9 CASSPGVSSEKLFF TGTGCCAGCAGCCCAGGGGTTTCAAGTGAAAAACTGTTTTTT
TRBD2 TRBJ2-1 - TRBV18 CASSPSGGRATYNEQFF TGTGCCAGCTCTCCTTCTGGCGGGAGGGCCACTTACAATGAGCAGTTCTTC
- TRBJ2-7 - TRBV10-3 CATKGGSYEQYF TGTGCCACAAAAGGGGGAAGCTACGAGCAGTACTTC
- TRBJ2-5 many TRBV25-1 CASSEVTEQETQYF TGTGCCAGCAGTGAAGTGACCGAACAAGAGACCCAGTACTTC
- TRBJ1-2 - TRBV19 CASSTTDYYGYAF TGTGCCAGTAGTACTACCGATTACTATGGCTACGCCTTC
- TRBJ2-7 many TRBV28 CASGTGNSYEQYF TGTGCCAGCGGCACAGGGAACTCCTACGAGCAGTACTTC
- TRBJ1-4 - TRBV14 CASSQTYEKLFF TGTGCCAGCAGCCAGACCTATGAAAAACTGTTTTTT
TRBD1 TRBJ1-2 - TRBV18 CASSPWDRGAYGYTF TGTGCCAGCTCACCGTGGGACAGGGGTGCTTATGGCTACACCTTC
TRBD1 TRBJ2-7 few TRBV27 CASSKQGQQYF TGTGCCAGCAGCAAACAGGGGCAGCAGTACTTC
- TRBJ1-5 few TRBV19 CASSPFGGVNQPQHF TGTGCCAGTAGTCCCTTCGGAGGGGTCAATCAGCCCCAGCATTTT
TRBD2 TRBJ2-1 few TRBV9 CASSVAGGSEQFF TGTGCCAGCAGCGTAGCGGGGGGAAGTGAGCAGTTCTTC
- TRBJ1-1 - TRBV10-1 CASSGGSLNTEAFF TGCGCCAGCAGTGGTGGCAGTTTGAACACTGAAGCTTTCTTT
- TRBJ2-7 many TRBV28 CASSLGVKSYEQYF TGTGCCAGCAGTTTAGGGGTGAAATCCTACGAGCAGTACTTC
- TRBJ2-3 many TRBV3-1 CASSQDLRHTQYF TGTGCCAGCAGCCAAGATCTTAGACATACGCAGTATTTT
- TRBJ1-5 - TRBV28 CASQGLRQPQHF TGTGCCAGCCAGGGGTTGAGGCAGCCCCAGCATTTT
- TRBJ2-3 - TRBV28 CASSLTRSDLGFPDDTTDTQYF TGTGCCAGCAGTTTAACTAGGAGCGACCTCGGCTTTCCGGATGACACCACAGATACGCAGTATTTT
- TRBJ2-5 - TRBV19 CASSIDGGVGQETQYF TGTGCCAGTAGTATAGATGGGGGAGTCGGGCAAGAGACCCAGTACTTC
TRBD1 TRBJ1-1 many TRBV5-1 CASSPGQAGAEAFF TGCGCCAGCAGCCCTGGACAGGCGGGCGCTGAAGCTTTCTTT
- TRBJ2-2 many TRBV3-1 CASSQSGELFF TGTGCCAGCAGCCAGAGCGGGGAGCTGTTTTTT
TRBD1 TRBJ2-7 many TRBV7-2 CASSLSGTGGVYEQYF TGTGCCAGCAGCTTGTCCGGGACAGGGGGTGTCTACGAGCAGTACTTC
TRBD1 TRBJ1-2 - TRBV6-1 CASAPGQGASYGYTF TGTGCCAGCGCACCCGGACAGGGGGCTTCCTATGGCTACACCTTC
TRBD2 TRBJ2-3 - TRBV20-1 CSAISAAGGSVDTQYF TGCAGTGCTATAAGTGCAGCGGGAGGGTCAGTAGATACGCAGTATTTT
- TRBJ2-3 - TRBV27 CASSYRSGDTQYF TGTGCCAGCAGTTACAGGTCTGGAGATACGCAGTATTTT
TRBD2 TRBJ2-1 - TRBV20-1 CSAGPAGDYNEQFF TGCAGTGCTGGCCCAGCGGGGGATTACAATGAGCAGTTCTTC
- TRBJ2-4 few TRBV28 CASRRGQGGYILAKNIQYF TGTGCCAGCAGACGTGGACAAGGAGGTTACATTCTAGCCAAAAACATTCAGTACTTC
TRBD1 TRBJ1-6 few TRBV3-1 CASSQEGQGNSPLHF TGTGCCAGCAGCCAAGAGGGACAGGGCAATTCACCCCTCCACTTT
- TRBJ2-1 many TRBV2 CASRAGSSYNEQFF TGTGCCAGCAGGGCGGGCAGCTCCTACAATGAGCAGTTCTTC
TRBD2 TRBJ2-3 many TRBV27 CASRLLAGGTDTQYF TGTGCCAGCAGACTACTAGCGGGGGGAACAGATACGCAGTATTTT
TRBD1 TRBJ2-2 - TRBV7-9 CASSPTGRELFF TGTGCCAGCAGCCCGACAGGGCGGGAGCTGTTTTTT
TRBD1 TRBJ2-3 few TRBV5-8 CASSLAGGRVADTQYF TGTGCCAGCAGCTTGGCAGGGGGCAGGGTAGCCGATACGCAGTATTTT
- TRBJ1-5 few TRBV19 CASSSIRVRGNINQPQHF TGTGCCAGTAGCTCCATTCGCGTGAGGGGGAACATCAATCAGCCCCAGCATTTT
- TRBJ2-7 many TRBV5-6 CASTKVGGSYEQYF TGTGCCAGCACAAAAGTGGGGGGCTCCTACGAGCAGTACTTC
- TRBJ1-1 many TRBV18 CASSPAEREAFF TGTGCCAGCTCACCAGCTGAACGTGAAGCTTTCTTT
- TRBJ2-3 few TRBV4-2 CASSLRLDSTDTQYF TGTGCCAGCAGCCTCCGACTAGATAGCACAGATACGCAGTATTTT
TRBD2 TRBJ2-2 many TRBV30 CAWAGLAGGNTGELFF TGTGCCTGGGCGGGACTAGCGGGAGGAAACACCGGGGAGCTGTTTTTT
- TRBJ1-1 many TRBV28 CASSTPSKAFF TGTGCCAGCAGTACTCCGAGCAAAGCTTTCTTT
TRBD1 TRBJ2-1 - TRBV5-1 CASSLTPGQGMDEQFF TGCGCCAGCAGCCTGACACCGGGACAGGGAATGGATGAGCAGTTCTTC
- TRBJ2-7 few TRBV6-4 CASSDGHPSYEQYF TGTGCCAGCAGTGACGGACACCCATCCTACGAGCAGTACTTC
TRBD2 TRBJ2-5 once TRBV19 CASTARLAGAEETQYF TGTGCCAGTACCGCGAGACTAGCGGGGGCCGAAGAGACCCAGTACTTC
- TRBJ2-1 many TRBV7-9 CASSPAAARDEQFF TGTGCCAGCAGCCCAGCGGCAGCCAGGGATGAGCAGTTCTTC
TRBD2 TRBJ2-7 - TRBV27 CASSFLMGLAGGGGEQYF TGTGCCAGCAGTTTTCTGATGGGACTAGCGGGCGGGGGAGGCGAGCAGTACTTC
TRBD2 TRBJ2-3 - TRBV19 CTSKREAFTDTQYF TGTACCAGCAAGCGGGAGGCCTTCACAGATACGCAGTATTTT
TRBD1 TRBJ1-2 - TRBV7-8 CASSLTGTASSYGYTF TGTGCCAGCAGCCTCACCGGGACAGCTTCGAGCTATGGCTACACCTTC
- TRBJ1-5 - TRBV6-5 CASSYANQPQHF TGTGCCAGCAGTTACGCCAATCAGCCCCAGCATTTT
- TRBJ2-2 many TRBV6-2/TRBV6-3 CASNRRGRPTGELFF TGTGCCAGCAATAGGAGGGGGCGCCCCACCGGGGAGCTGTTTTTT
- TRBJ1-1 few TRBV29-1 CSVNSGGTEAFF TGCAGCGTTAATAGTGGGGGGACTGAAGCTTTCTTT
- TRBJ1-2 many TRBV28 CASLIPGSYGYTF TGTGCCAGTCTAATTCCCGGGAGCTATGGCTACACCTTC
- TRBJ2-4 many TRBV3-1 CASSQDRGKNIQYF TGTGCCAGCAGCCAAGACCGAGGTAAAAACATTCAGTACTTC
- TRBJ1-1 many TRBV20-1 CSARSDSPNTEAFF TGCAGTGCTAGGTCGGACAGCCCGAACACTGAAGCTTTCTTT
- TRBJ1-2 few TRBV7-9 CASSPGAKLVHGYTF TGTGCCAGCAGCCCCGGGGCAAAACTAGTGCATGGCTACACCTTC
TRBD1 TRBJ2-7 many TRBV6-1 CASNPRGTGSYEQYF TGTGCCAGCAATCCAAGGGGGACAGGCTCCTACGAGCAGTACTTC
- TRBJ1-1 few TRBV5-4 CASSLLDTSRAFF TGTGCCAGCAGCTTGTTGGACACTTCCAGAGCTTTCTTT